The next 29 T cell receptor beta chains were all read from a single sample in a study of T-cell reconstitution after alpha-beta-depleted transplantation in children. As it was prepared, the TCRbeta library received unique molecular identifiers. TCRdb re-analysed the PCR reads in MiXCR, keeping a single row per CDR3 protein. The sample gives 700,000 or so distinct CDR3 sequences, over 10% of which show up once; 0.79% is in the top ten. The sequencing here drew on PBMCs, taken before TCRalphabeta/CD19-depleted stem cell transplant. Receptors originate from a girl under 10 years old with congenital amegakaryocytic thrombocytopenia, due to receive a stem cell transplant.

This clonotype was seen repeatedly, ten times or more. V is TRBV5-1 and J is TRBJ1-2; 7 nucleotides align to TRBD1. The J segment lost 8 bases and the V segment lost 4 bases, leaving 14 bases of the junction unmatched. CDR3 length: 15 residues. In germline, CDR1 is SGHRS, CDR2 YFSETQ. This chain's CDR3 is CASSRDTTGFRGYTF. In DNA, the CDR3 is TGCGCCAGCAGCAGGGATACGACAGGGTTTCGAGGCTACACCTTC.

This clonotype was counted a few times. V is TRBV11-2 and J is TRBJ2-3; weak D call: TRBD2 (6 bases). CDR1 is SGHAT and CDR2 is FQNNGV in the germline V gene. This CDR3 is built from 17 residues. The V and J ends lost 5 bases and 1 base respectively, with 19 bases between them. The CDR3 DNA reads TGTGCCAGCAGCCCGCTGTCGGGAGTGGGAGGCACAGATACGCAGTATTTT. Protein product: CASSPLSGVGGTDTQYF.

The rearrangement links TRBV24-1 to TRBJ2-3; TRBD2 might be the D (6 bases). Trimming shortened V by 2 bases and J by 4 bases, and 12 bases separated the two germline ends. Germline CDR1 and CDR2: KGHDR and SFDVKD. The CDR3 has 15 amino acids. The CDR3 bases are TGTGCCACCAGTGATTCGCGCAGGGAGGCAGATACGCAGTATTTT. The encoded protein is CATSDSRREADTQYF.

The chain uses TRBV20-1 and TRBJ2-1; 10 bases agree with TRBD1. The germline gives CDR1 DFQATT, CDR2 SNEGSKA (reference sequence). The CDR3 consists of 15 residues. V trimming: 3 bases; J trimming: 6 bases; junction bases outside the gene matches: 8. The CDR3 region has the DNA TGCAGTGCTAGGGGGGGACAGGGGTTACGCAATGAGCAGTTCTTC. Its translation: CSARGGQGLRNEQFF.

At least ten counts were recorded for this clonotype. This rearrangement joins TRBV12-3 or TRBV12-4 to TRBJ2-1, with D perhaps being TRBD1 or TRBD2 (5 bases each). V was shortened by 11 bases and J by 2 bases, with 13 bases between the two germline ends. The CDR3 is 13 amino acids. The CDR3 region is CAVRGLPYNEQFF. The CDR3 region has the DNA TGTGCCGTTCGGGGCCTACCCTACAATGAGCAGTTCTTC.

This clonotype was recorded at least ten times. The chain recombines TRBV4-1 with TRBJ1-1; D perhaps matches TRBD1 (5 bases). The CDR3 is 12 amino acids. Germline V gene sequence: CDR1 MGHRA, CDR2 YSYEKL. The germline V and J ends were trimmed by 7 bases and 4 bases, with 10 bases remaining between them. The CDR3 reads CASMAQGTEAFF. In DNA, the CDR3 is TGCGCCAGCATGGCCCAGGGCACTGAAGCTTTCTTT.

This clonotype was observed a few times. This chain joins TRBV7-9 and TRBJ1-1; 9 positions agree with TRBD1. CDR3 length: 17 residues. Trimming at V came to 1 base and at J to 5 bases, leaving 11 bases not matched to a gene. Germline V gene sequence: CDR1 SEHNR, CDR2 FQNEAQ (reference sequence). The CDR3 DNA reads TGTGCCAGCAGCTTAGTGATTGGCGGGGACAGGGTTACTGAAGCTTTCTTT. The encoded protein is CASSLVIGGDRVTEAFF.

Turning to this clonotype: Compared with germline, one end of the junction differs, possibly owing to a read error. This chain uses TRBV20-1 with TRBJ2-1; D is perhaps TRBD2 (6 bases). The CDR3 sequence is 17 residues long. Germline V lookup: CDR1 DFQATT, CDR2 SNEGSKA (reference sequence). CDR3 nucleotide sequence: TGCAGTGCTGCTTCGAATAGGAGGGGCAGCTCCTACAATGAGCAGTCCTTC. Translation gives CSAASNRRGSSYNEQSF.

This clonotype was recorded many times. CDR3 coding DNA: TGCGCCAGCAGCTCTAACCCCCGGGACGCCACAGATACGCAGTATTTT. This encodes CASSSNPRDATDTQYF. The V and J genes are TRBV5-1 and TRBJ2-3; D is tentatively TRBD1 or TRBD2 (5 bases each). The CDR3 consists of 16 residues. The germline V gene has CDR1 SGHRS and CDR2 YFSETQ. Trimming left V 3 bases short and J 2 bases short, with 16 bases between.

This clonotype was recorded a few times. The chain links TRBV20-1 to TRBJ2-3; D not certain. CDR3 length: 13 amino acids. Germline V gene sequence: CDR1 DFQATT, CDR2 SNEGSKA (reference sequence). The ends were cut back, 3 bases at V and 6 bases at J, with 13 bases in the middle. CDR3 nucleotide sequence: TGCAGTGCTAGTAAGGGCCCTAGGGATACGCAGTATTTT. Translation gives CSASKGPRDTQYF.

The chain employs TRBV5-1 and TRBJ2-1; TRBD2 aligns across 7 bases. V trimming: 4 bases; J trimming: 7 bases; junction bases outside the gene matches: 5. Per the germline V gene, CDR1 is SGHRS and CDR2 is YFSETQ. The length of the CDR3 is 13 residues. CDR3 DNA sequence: TGCGCCAGCAGCGAGGCGGGAGAGAATGAGCAGTTCTTC. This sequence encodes CASSEAGENEQFF.

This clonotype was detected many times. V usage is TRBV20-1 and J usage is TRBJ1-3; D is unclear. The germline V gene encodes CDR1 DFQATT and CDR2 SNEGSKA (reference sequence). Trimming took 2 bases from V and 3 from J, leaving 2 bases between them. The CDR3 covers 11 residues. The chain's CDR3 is CSARIGNTIYF. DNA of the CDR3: TGCAGTGCTAGAATTGGAAACACCATATATTTT.

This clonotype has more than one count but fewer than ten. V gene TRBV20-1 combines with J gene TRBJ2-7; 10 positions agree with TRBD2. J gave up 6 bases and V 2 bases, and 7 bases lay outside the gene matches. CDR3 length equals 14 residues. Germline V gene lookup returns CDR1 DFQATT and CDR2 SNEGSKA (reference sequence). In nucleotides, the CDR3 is TGCAGTGCTAGAAAGGTGCTAGCGGGAGCCGAGCAGTACTTC. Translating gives CSARKVLAGAEQYF.

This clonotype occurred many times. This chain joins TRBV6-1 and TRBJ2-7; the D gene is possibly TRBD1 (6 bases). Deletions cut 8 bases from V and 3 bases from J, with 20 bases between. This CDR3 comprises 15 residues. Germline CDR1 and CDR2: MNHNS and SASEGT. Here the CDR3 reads CASSEYHDRNYEQYF. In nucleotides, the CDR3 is TGTGCCAGCTCGGAATACCATGACAGGAACTACGAGCAGTACTTC.

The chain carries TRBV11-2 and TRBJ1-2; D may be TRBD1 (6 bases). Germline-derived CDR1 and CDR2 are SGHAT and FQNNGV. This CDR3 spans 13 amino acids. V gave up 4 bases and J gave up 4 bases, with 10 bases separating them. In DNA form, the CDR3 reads TGTGCCAGCAGCTATAGGGGGATCTATGGCTACACCTTC. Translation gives CASSYRGIYGYTF.

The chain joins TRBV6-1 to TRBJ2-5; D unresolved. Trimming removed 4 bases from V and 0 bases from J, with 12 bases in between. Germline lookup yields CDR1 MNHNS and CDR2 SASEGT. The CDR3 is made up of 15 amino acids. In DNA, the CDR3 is TGTGCCAGCAGTGCAATGGGCGGACACCAAGAGACCCAGTACTTC. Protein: CASSAMGGHQETQYF.

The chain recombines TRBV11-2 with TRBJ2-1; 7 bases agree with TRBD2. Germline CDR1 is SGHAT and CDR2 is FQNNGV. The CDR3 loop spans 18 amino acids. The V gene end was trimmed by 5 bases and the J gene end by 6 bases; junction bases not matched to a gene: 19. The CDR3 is CASSRVLGRELGFNEQFF. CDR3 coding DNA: TGTGCCAGCAGCCGCGTTTTGGGGCGGGAGCTTGGATTCAATGAGCAGTTCTTC.

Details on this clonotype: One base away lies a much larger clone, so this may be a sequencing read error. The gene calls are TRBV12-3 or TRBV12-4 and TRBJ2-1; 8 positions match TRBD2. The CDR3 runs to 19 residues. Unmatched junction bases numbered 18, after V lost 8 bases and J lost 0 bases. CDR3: CASCRFSGIPLSSYNEQFF. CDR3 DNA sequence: TGTGCCAGCTGTCGGTTTAGCGGGATACCGTTGAGCTCCTACAATGAGCAGTTCTTC.

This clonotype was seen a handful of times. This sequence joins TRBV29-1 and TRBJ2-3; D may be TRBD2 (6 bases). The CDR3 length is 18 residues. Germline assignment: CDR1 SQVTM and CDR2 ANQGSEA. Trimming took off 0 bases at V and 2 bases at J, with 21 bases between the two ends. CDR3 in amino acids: CSVEDIYGGGPNTDTQYF. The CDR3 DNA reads TGCAGCGTTGAAGATATTTATGGTGGAGGGCCAAACACAGATACGCAGTATTTT.

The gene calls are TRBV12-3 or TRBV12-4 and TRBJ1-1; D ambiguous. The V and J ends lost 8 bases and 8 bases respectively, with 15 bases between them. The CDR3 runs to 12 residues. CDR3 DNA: TGTGCCAGCCGATGGTCTGGAGCAGAAGCTTTCTTT. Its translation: CASRWSGAEAFF.

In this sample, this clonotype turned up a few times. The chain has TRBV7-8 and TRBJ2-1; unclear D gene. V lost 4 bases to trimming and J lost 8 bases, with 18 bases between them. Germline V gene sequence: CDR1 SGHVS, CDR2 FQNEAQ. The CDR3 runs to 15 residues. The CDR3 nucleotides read TGTGCCAGCAGCTCAATTTGGACCCCGCAGGATGAGCAGTTCTTC. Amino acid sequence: CASSSIWTPQDEQFF.

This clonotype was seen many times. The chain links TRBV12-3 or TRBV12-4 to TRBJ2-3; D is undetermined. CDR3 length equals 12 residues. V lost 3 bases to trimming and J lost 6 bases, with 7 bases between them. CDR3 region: CASSLTPDTQYF. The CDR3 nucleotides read TGTGCCAGCAGTTTGACTCCGGATACGCAGTATTTT.

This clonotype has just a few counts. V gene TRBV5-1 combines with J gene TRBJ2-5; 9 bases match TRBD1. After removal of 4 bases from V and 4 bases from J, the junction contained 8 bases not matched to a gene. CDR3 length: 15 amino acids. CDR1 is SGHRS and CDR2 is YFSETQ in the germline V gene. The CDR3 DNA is TGCGCCAGCAGCCAGACAGGGGGTATGGTAGAGACCCAGTACTTC. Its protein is CASSQTGGMVETQYF.

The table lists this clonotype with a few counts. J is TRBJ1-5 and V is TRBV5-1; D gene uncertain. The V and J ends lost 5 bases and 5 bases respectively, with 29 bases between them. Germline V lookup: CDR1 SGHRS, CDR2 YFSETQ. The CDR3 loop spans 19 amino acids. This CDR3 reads CASRCPYALLGIGYQPQHF. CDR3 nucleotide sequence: TGCGCCAGCAGGTGCCCTTATGCCCTTTTAGGTATTGGGTATCAGCCCCAGCATTTT.

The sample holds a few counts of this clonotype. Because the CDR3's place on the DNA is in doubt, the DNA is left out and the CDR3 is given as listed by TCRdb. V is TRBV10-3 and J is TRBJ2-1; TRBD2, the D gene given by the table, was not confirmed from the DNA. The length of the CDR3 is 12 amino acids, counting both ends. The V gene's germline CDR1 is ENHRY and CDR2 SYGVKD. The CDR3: CAISVGGGIKIF.

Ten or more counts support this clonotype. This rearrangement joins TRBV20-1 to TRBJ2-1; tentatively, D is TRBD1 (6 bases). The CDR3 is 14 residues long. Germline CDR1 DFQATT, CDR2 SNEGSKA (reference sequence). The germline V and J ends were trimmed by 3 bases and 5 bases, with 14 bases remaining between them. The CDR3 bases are TGCAGTGCTAGCCGGGACACGGATAACAATGAGCAGTTCTTC. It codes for CSASRDTDNNEQFF.

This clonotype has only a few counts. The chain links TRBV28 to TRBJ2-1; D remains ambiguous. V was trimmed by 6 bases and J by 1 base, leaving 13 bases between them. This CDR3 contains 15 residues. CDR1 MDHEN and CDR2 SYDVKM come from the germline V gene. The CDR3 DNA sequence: TGTGCCAGCAGCCGCACGTCAATTTCCTACAATGAGCAGTTCTTC. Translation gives CASSRTSISYNEQFF.

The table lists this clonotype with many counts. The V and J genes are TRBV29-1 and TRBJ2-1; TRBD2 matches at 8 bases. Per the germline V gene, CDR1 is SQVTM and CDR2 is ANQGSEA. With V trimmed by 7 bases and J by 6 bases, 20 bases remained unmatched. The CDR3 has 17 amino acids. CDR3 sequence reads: CSGTHSGSVLGGNEQFF. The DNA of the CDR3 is TGCAGCGGTACGCACAGCGGGAGTGTGTTAGGGGGCAATGAGCAGTTCTTC.

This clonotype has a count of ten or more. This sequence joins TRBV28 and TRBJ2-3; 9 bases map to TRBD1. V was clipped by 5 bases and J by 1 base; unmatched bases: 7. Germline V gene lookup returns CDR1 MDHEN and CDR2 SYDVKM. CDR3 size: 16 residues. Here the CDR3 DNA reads TGTGCCAGCAGTCCAGAACAGGGGGCGGGCACAGATACGCAGTATTTT. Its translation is CASSPEQGAGTDTQYF.